Below, 27 T cell receptor beta chains from the same sample are listed, as sequenced in a study of blood T cell repertoires in COVID-19. Only in-frame clones appear in the TCRdb table, and some are missing; sequencing was by immunoSEQ multiplex PCR. Among more than 200,000 clones listed, around 90% were seen once. The sample consisted of peripheral blood. These receptors were collected from a woman aged 60-75 years with COVID-19, enrolled during active disease.

The chain uses TRBV6-6 and TRBJ2-7; 9 nucleotides align to TRBD1. The CDR3 has 15 residues. Germline V gene sequence: CDR1 MNHNY, CDR2 SVGAGI (reference sequence). J gave up 9 bases and V 2 bases, and 11 bases lay outside the gene matches. CDR3 loop: CASSYSPGQGHGQYF. Here the CDR3 DNA reads TGTGCCAGCAGTTACAGCCCGGGACAGGGACACGGGCAGTACTTC.

V gene TRBV19 combines with J gene TRBJ1-1; 7 positions agree with TRBD1. CDR3 length equals 15 residues. Trimming removed 4 bases from V and 1 base from J; junction bases left unmatched: 6. Germline values: CDR1 LNHDA, CDR2 SQIVND (reference sequence). CDR3 region: CASSTTGPENTEAFF. The CDR3 nucleotides read TGTGCCAGTAGTACGACAGGGCCCGAGAACACTGAAGCTTTCTTT.

The chain employs TRBV11-3 and TRBJ2-5; D might be TRBD2 (5 bases). This CDR3 is 15 amino acids long. Trimming removed 1 base from V and 2 bases from J, with 11 bases in between. CDR1 and CDR2 from the germline V gene are SGHNT and YENEEA. CDR3 nucleotide sequence: TGTGCCAGCAGCTTAGGGTCTAGCCTACAAGAGACCCAGTACTTC. It yields the protein CASSLGSSLQETQYF.

V usage is TRBV9 and J usage is TRBJ2-1, with 12 nucleotides matching TRBD2. This CDR3 comprises 15 residues. Trimming took 3 bases from V and 3 from J; bases not matched to a gene: 1. The germline CDR1 and CDR2 sequences are SGDLS and YYNGEE. The chain's CDR3 is CASSEGLAGYNEQFF. DNA for the CDR3: TGTGCCAGCAGCGAGGGACTAGCGGGCTACAATGAGCAGTTCTTC.

This rearrangement joins TRBV5-1 to TRBJ2-2; maybe TRBD2 (5 bases). V dropped 2 bases and J dropped 0 bases, with 11 bases sitting between them. The CDR3 has 16 residues. Germline CDR1 reads SGHRS; CDR2 reads YFSETQ. This CDR3 is CASSFGSGTNTGELFF. The CDR3 coding sequence is TGCGCCAGCAGCTTCGGGTCCGGGACGAACACCGGGGAGCTGTTTTTT.

The chain uses TRBV30 and TRBJ1-1; TRBD1 aligns across 9 bases. V shed 2 bases and J 3 bases; nucleotides not matched to a gene: 1. CDR3 length: 13 residues. The germline gives CDR1 GTSNPN, CDR2 SVGIG (reference sequence). Here the CDR3 DNA reads TGTGCCTGGAGTCGGGACAGGGACACTGAAGCTTTCTTT. Translation gives CAWSRDRDTEAFF.

The V and J genes are TRBV9 and TRBJ2-3, with D perhaps TRBD2 (7 bases). Trimming pared 2 bases from V and 2 bases from J, leaving 21 bases between. The CDR3 is made up of 18 amino acids. Looked up from germline, CDR1 is SGDLS and CDR2 is YYNGEE. CDR3 nucleotides: TGTGCCAGCAGCGTTAACAGGGCCGAGCGGGACGACACAGATACGCAGTATTTT. Protein: CASSVNRAERDDTDTQYF.

The chain combines TRBV21-1 with TRBJ2-7; TRBD1 reflects the table's D call only, with no check against the DNA. TRBV21-1 is a recognized pseudogene. CDR3 length: 15 amino acids. Here the CDR3 reads CASSKRSGGPYEQYF. DNA of the CDR3: TGTGCCAGCAGCAAAAGGTCAGGGGGCCCTTACGAGCAGTACTTC.

This clone came up once. This chain joins TRBV5-4 and TRBJ2-3; a weak D match, TRBD2 (6 bases). The germline gives CDR1 SGHNT, CDR2 YYREEE (reference sequence). The CDR3 runs 14 residues. V lost 2 bases to trimming and J lost 5 bases, with 12 bases between them. The chain's CDR3 is CASSLPGDQDTQYF. Here the CDR3 DNA reads TGTGCCAGCAGCTTACCGGGAGACCAAGATACGCAGTATTTT.

The chain couples TRBV28 to TRBJ1-6; 7 bases agree with TRBD1. Germline-derived CDR1 and CDR2 are MDHEN and SYDVKM. The junction had 13 bases not matched to a gene; V was cut back by 7 bases and J by 10 bases. This CDR3 has 15 residues. This chain's CDR3 is CASNLLDRDTSPLHF. CDR3 DNA sequence: TGTGCCAGCAACTTACTCGACAGGGACACATCACCCCTCCACTTT. Based on the CDR3 plus reference TRBV28 and TRBJ1-6, the full variable domain is DVKVTQSSRYLVKRTGEKVFLECVQDMDHENMFWYRQDPGLGLRLIYFSYDVKMKEKGDIPEGYSVSREKKERFSLILESASTNQTSMYLCASNLLDRDTSPLHFGNGTRLTVT.

This clone was detected a few times. This chain joins TRBV9 and TRBJ2-6; D gene uncertain. V gave up 4 bases and J gave up 5 bases, with 13 bases separating them. The CDR3 has 15 residues. Germline values: CDR1 SGDLS, CDR2 YYNGEE. The CDR3: CASSPEAAWANVLTF. CDR3 nucleotides: TGTGCCAGCAGCCCCGAGGCAGCCTGGGCCAACGTCCTGACTTTC.

This clone appeared a few times. V usage is TRBV25-1 and J usage is TRBJ2-1, with D perhaps matching TRBD2 (5 bases). V was cut by 6 bases and J by 10 bases, with 10 bases left in between. The CDR3 contains 11 residues. Germline V gene data show CDR1 as MGHDK and CDR2 as SYGVNS. CDR3 nucleotide sequence: TGTGCCAGCAGCCTCTCGGGAGAGCAGTTCTTC. It is translated as CASSLSGEQFF.

The rearrangement joins TRBV2 to TRBJ2-3; TRBD2 matches at 10 bases. CDR1 SNHLY and CDR2 FYNNEI come from the germline V gene. Germline trimming cut 8 bases from V and 5 bases from J; bases unmatched to any gene: 13. The CDR3 runs 16 residues. The CDR3 loop reads CASGGGLAGVVDTQYF. CDR3 nucleotides: TGTGCCAGCGGGGGGGGTCTAGCGGGAGTGGTAGATACGCAGTATTTT.

The chain links TRBV14 to TRBJ2-1; D may be TRBD2 (5 bases). This CDR3 is 15 amino acids long. Trimming removed 4 bases from V and 8 bases from J, with 18 bases in between. Germline-derived CDR1 and CDR2 are SGHDN and FVKESK. Here the CDR3 reads CASSRIGRGSDEQFF. The CDR3 region has the DNA TGTGCCAGCAGCCGCATAGGTCGGGGTAGCGATGAGCAGTTCTTC. The full variable domain, with the rest looked up from reference TRBV14 and TRBJ2-1, is EAGVTQFPSHSVIEKGQTVTLRCDPISGHDNLYWYRRVMGKEIKFLLHFVKESKQDESGMPNNRFLAERTGGTYSTLKVQPAELEDSGVYFCASSRIGRGSDEQFFGPGTRLTVL.

This chain uses TRBV4-3 with TRBJ2-5; TRBD2 matches at 8 bases. The CDR3 sequence is 16 residues long. V lost 0 bases, J lost 7 bases, and 10 bases stayed unmatched. Germline V CDR1 and CDR2: LGHNA, YSLEER. CDR3 coding DNA: TGCGCCAGCAGCCAAGATCTTGGATCCCGGGGGGGGACCCAGTACTTC. Translated: CASSQDLGSRGGTQYF.

The rearrangement uses TRBV1 and TRBJ1-6; TRBD1, the D gene given by the table, was not confirmed from the DNA. TRBV1 is termed a pseudogene. This CDR3 is 14 amino acids long. Written as DNA, the CDR3 is TGCACCAGCAGCCGGACAGGGAGGTATTCACCCCTCCACTTT. It specifies CTSSRTGRYSPLHF.

CDR3 DNA: TGTGCCAGTAGTCGAGGGCCGGGCCCAACGGAAAAACTGTTTTTT. Translating it yields CASSRGPGPTEKLFF. The rearrangement uses TRBV19 and TRBJ1-4, with D hard to call. The V gene's germline CDR1 is LNHDA and CDR2 SQIVND (reference sequence). Trimming took off 5 bases at V and 8 bases at J, with 18 bases between the two ends. The CDR3 extends over 15 amino acids.

V usage is TRBV6-6 and J usage is TRBJ2-6; the D gene is possibly TRBD2 (5 bases). Deletions cut 7 bases from V and 4 bases from J, with 8 bases between. CDR1 and CDR2 (germline): MNHNY, SVGAGI (reference sequence). This CDR3 is built from 13 residues. The chain's CDR3 is CASTTGGANVLTF. The CDR3 region has the DNA TGTGCCAGCACCACGGGAGGGGCCAACGTCCTGACTTTC.

This rearrangement joins TRBV9 to TRBJ2-7; TRBD2 is a possible D gene (6 bases). The germline gives CDR1 SGDLS, CDR2 YYNGEE. The CDR3 runs to 16 residues. The ends were cut back, 2 bases at V and 3 bases at J, with 18 bases in the middle. CDR3 loop: CASSVGAGGKVYEQYF. As DNA, the CDR3 is TGTGCCAGCAGCGTCGGTGCCGGGGGAAAAGTCTACGAGCAGTACTTC.

V and J are TRBV5-1 and TRBJ2-2; TRBD1 might be the D (6 bases). The CDR3 is 14 residues long. Germline CDR1 is SGHRS and CDR2 is YFSETQ. Trimming pared 0 bases from V and 7 bases from J, leaving 10 bases between. CDR3 DNA sequence: TGCGCCAGCAGCTTGGTATGGGGGCGCGGGGAGCTGTTTTTT. This translates into CASSLVWGRGELFF. Complete variable domain (other parts from reference TRBV5-1 and TRBJ2-2): KAGVTQTPRYLIKTRGQQVTLSCSPISGHRSVSWYQQTPGQGLQFLFEYFSETQRNKGNFPGRFSGRQFSNSRSEMNVSTLELGDSALYLCASSLVWGRGELFFGEGSRLTVL.

The gene calls are TRBV28 and TRBJ1-6; 8 nucleotides align to TRBD1. The CDR3 totals 14 residues. V trimming: 5 bases; J trimming: 9 bases; junction bases outside the gene matches: 6. Germline values: CDR1 MDHEN, CDR2 SYDVKM. The DNA for the CDR3 is TGTGCCAGCAGTCCCCGGACAGGGCGTTCACCCCTCCACTTT. Amino acid sequence: CASSPRTGRSPLHF.

The genes are TRBV18 and TRBJ2-7; TRBD2 matches 9 bases. Losses at the gene ends were 3 bases for V and 5 bases for J; bases not matched to a gene: 5. The CDR3 sequence is 14 residues long. The germline gives CDR1 KGHSH, CDR2 LQKENI. CDR3: CASSPPAGGDEQYF. CDR3 sequence (DNA): TGTGCCAGCTCACCTCCAGCGGGAGGCGACGAGCAGTACTTC.

This clone was detected many times. The genes are TRBV9 and TRBJ2-5; D is unclear. This CDR3 has 15 amino acids. V gave up 0 bases and J gave up 5 bases, with 14 bases separating them. Germline V CDR1 and CDR2: SGDLS, YYNGEE. CDR3 loop: CASSVGGSTRETQYF. The CDR3 region has the DNA TGTGCCAGCAGCGTAGGAGGTTCGACTCGGGAGACCCAGTACTTC.

The genes are TRBV2 and TRBJ2-3; 7 nucleotides match TRBD2. Germline trimming cut 6 bases from V and 2 bases from J; bases unmatched to any gene: 5. Germline CDR1 reads SNHLY; CDR2 reads FYNNEI. The CDR3 has 14 amino acids. The DNA for the CDR3 is TGTGCCAGCAGCCCTACTAGCGCCACAGATACGCAGTATTTT. Translation: CASSPTSATDTQYF.

The J gene is TRBJ1-4, the V gene TRBV30; D is perhaps TRBD1 (5 bases). Germline V gene data show CDR1 as GTSNPN and CDR2 as SVGIG (reference sequence). The CDR3 extends over 13 amino acids. Trimming removed 1 base from V and 4 bases from J, with 7 bases in between. The CDR3 DNA is TGTGCCTGGAGTGCCCAGGGTAATGAAAAACTGTTTTTT. Encoded protein: CAWSAQGNEKLFF.

The chain links TRBV15 to TRBJ2-2; D perhaps matches TRBD1 (7 bases). Germline CDR1 LNHNV, CDR2 YYDKDF (reference sequence). The CDR3 runs to 16 residues. Trimming removed 3 bases from V and 3 bases from J, with 14 bases in between. CDR3 loop: CATSRGGQRYTGELFF. The CDR3 nucleotides read TGTGCCACCAGCAGGGGGGGACAGCGGTACACCGGGGAGCTGTTTTTT.

The DNA for the CDR3 is TGTGCCAGCAGCCCAGCAGGGACTTTGAACACTGAAGCTTTCTTT. Residues: CASSPAGTLNTEAFF. The V call is TRBV5-4, the J call TRBJ1-1; possibly TRBD1 for D (5 bases). CDR3 size: 15 residues. In germline, CDR1 is SGHNT, CDR2 YYREEE (reference sequence). V was trimmed by 4 bases and J by 0 bases, leaving 13 bases between them.